The TCR beta chain under discussion was sequenced for a study of blood T cell repertoires in COVID-19. Study context: Acute and convalescent COVID-19 samples came from the United States, Italy and Spain. PBMCs, B-cell-depleted T cells, or T cells provided the cDNA or gDNA that made up the material.

Per the original data handling: Reference gene primer amplification in the assay estimated nucleated cell counts. The method was immunoSEQ multiplex PCR; TCRdb's version includes in-frame clones alone and lacks a portion of them. V and J calls and clone size are those listed in that table; D and trimming were worked out from the DNA. The sample holds some 120,000 clones, approximately 80% seen once. Sequenced sample: peripheral blood. The sequence derives from a human donor in a cohort sampled during active COVID-19.

CDR3 loop: CASSYSITGSGYTF. In nucleotides, the CDR3 is TGTGCCAGCAGTTACTCGATTACCGGGAGCGGCTACACCTTC. The chain is built from TRBV6-5 and TRBJ1-2, with D unclear. This CDR3 is built from 14 residues. CDR1 is MNHEY, CDR2 SVGAGI, per germline. Trimming pared 0 bases from V and 8 bases from J, leaving 13 bases between.